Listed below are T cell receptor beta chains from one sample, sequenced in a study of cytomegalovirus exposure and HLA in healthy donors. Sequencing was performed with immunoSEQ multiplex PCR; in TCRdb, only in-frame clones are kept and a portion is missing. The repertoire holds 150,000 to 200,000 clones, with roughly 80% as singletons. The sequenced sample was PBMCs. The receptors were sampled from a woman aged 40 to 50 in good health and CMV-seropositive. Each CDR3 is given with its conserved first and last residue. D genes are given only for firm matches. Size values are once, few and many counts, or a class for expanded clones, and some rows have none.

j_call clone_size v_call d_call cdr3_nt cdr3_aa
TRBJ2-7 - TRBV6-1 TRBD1 TGTGCCAGCAGGGGGTCCGGGACAGGGGTCCACGAGCAGTACTTC CASRGSGTGVHEQYF
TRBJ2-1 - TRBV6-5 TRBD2 TGTGCCAGCAGTGTATCGGGACTAGGTGGGTTCTTC CASSVSGLGGFF
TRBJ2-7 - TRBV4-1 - TGCGCCAGCAGCGACACTAGCTGGACGGGACCCTTCTACGAGCAGTACTTC CASSDTSWTGPFYEQYF
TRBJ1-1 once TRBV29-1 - TGCAGCGTTGGGGTGGGGGGGGACACTGAAGCTTTCTTT CSVGVGGDTEAFF
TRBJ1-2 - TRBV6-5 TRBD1 TGTGCCAGCGCTCTCGGGACAGGGACCTATGGCTACACCTTC CASALGTGTYGYTF
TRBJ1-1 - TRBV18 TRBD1 TGTGCCAGCTCACCCCGGACGGGACAGGGCACGGGCACTGAAGCTTTCTTT CASSPRTGQGTGTEAFF
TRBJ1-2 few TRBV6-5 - TGTGCCAGCAGTTACCAAGGACATCGCTATGGCTACACCTTC CASSYQGHRYGYTF
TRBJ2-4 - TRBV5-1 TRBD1 TGCGCCAGCAGCCCGGGACAGGGGGTACACATTCAGTACTTC CASSPGQGVHIQYF
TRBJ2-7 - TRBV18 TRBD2 TGTGCCAGCTCACCGAGACTAGCGGGAGGGAGACGCTACGAGCAGTACTTC CASSPRLAGGRRYEQYF
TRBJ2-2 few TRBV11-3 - TGTGCCAGCAGTCAGGGGCGCGGAGTCCCCGGGGAGCTGTTTTTT CASSQGRGVPGELFF
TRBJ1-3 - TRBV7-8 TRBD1 TGTGCCAGCAGTCTCCAGGGGGCAGGAGTAAACACCATATATTTT CASSLQGAGVNTIYF
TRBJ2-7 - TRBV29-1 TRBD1 TGCAGCGTTGAAGATCGGACAGGGGGCATCGACGAGCAGTACTTC CSVEDRTGGIDEQYF
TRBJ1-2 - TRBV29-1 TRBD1 TGCAGCGTTCTGCCCACAGGGGGTCATGGCTACACCTTC CSVLPTGGHGYTF
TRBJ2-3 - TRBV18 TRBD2 TGTGCCAGCTCACCCAGGACTAGCGGGGCCGTCGGGGGGCCAGATACGCAGTATTTT CASSPRTSGAVGGPDTQYF
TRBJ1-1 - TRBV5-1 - TGCGCCAGCAGCTTGGGGCAGGCCTCGAACACTGAAGCTTTCTTT CASSLGQASNTEAFF
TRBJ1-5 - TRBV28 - TGTGCCAGCAGCAACGGACTGGCCGGCAATCAGCCCCAGCATTTT CASSNGLAGNQPQHF
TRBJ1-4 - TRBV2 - TGTGCCAGCTCCGGGGTATCTAATGAAAAACTGTTTTTT CASSGVSNEKLFF
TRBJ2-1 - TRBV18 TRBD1 TGTGCCAGCTCACCCGGGACAGGGGAGCACGAGCAGTTCTTC CASSPGTGEHEQFF
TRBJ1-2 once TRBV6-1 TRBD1 TGTGCCAGCAGTGAACGGGACAGAGGCGGCTACACCTTC CASSERDRGGYTF
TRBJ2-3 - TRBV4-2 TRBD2 TGTGCCAGCAGCCAAGATATAGCGGGAGGGTTCACAGATACGCAGTATTTT CASSQDIAGGFTDTQYF
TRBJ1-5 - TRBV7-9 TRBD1 TGTGCCAGCAGCTCTAGTACAGGGGCAAATAGCAATCAGCCCCAGCATTTT CASSSSTGANSNQPQHF
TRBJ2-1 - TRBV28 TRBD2 TGTGCCAGCAGTTTTATGCGAACTAGCGGATACTCCTACAATGAGCAGTTCTTC CASSFMRTSGYSYNEQFF
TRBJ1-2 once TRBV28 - TGTGCCAGCAGGCGTGAGGTTCATGGCTACACCTTC CASRREVHGYTF
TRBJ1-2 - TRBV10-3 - TGTGCCATCAGCCAGGACAGTACTAACTATGGCTACACCTTC CAISQDSTNYGYTF
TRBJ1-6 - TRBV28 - TGTGCCAGCAGGGTTCGGTTGCGGGGTAATTCACCCCTCCACTTT CASRVRLRGNSPLHF
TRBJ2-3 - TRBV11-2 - TGTGCCAGCAGCTTATCTCCAGATACGCAGTATTTT CASSLSPDTQYF
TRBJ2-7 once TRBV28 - TGTGCCAGCAGTTCTGCGGGGCACTCCTACGAGCAGTACTTC CASSSAGHSYEQYF
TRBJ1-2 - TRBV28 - TGTGCCAGCAGTTTATCCCGGTGGTCGAATGGCTACACCTTC CASSLSRWSNGYTF
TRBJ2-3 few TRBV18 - TGTGCCAGCTCGCATGGGGAGTCGAGAACAGATACGCAGTATTTT CASSHGESRTDTQYF
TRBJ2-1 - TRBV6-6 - TGTGCCAGCAGTTACGGGGCGGCCCTCGAGGTCAATGAGCAGTTCTTC CASSYGAALEVNEQFF
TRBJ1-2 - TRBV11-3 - TGTGCCAGCAGCTTATTCGCCACCAGCTATGGCTACACCTTC CASSLFATSYGYTF
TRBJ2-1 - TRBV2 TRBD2 TGTGCCAGCAGTGAAGAGGCGGCTAGCGGGAGAAAAGTTTCCTACAATGAGCAGTTCTTC CASSEEAASGRKVSYNEQFF
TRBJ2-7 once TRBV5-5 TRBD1 TGTGCCAGCAGCTTAGAGACAGGGACGAGCTCCTACGAGCAGTACTTC CASSLETGTSSYEQYF
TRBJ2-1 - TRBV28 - TGTGCCAGCCCCATCCTCAGCGGCACGTACAATGAGCAGTTCTTC CASPILSGTYNEQFF
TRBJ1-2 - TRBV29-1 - TGCAGCGTTGAAGATCAGGTAGGGGCCAGCGGCTACACCTTC CSVEDQVGASGYTF
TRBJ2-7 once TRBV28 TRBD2 TGTGCCAGCAGGGGACTAGCGGGCTCCTACGAGCAGTACTTC CASRGLAGSYEQYF
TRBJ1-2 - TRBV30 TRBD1 TGTGCCTGGAGTGGACCGGACAGGGGGCGCCCTGGGGGCTATGGCTACACCTTC CAWSGPDRGRPGGYGYTF
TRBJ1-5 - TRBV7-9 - TGTGCCAGCAGCTTAGGTTACAATCAGCCCCAGCATTTT CASSLGYNQPQHF
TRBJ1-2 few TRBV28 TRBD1 TGTGCCAGCAGTACGCCGACAGGGGGCTCGTGCGGCTACACCTTC CASSTPTGGSCGYTF
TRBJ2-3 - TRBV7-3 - TGTGCCAGCAGTCAAAACAGCTTTAGCACAGATACGCAGTATTTT CASSQNSFSTDTQYF
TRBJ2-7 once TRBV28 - TGTGCCAGCAGTTTATATGGGGGCAGGACCAACGAGCAGTACTTC CASSLYGGRTNEQYF
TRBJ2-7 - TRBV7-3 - TGTGCCAGCAGCTTTGGTAGGGGCTACGAGCAGTACTTC CASSFGRGYEQYF
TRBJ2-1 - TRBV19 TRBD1 TGTGCCAGTAGTCCCCGGGACAGGGACAATGAGCAGTTCTTC CASSPRDRDNEQFF
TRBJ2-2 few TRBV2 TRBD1 TGTGCCAGCAGTGTCCCTGGCAGGGGGCGCCCCGGGGAGCTGTTTTTT CASSVPGRGRPGELFF
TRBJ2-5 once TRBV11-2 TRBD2 TGTGCCAGCAGCTCCGGGACTAGCGGGCCAGAGACCCAGTACTTC CASSSGTSGPETQYF
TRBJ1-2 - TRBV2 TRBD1 TGTGCCAGCAGTTTGTACGGGACAGGGAATGGCTACACCTTC CASSLYGTGNGYTF